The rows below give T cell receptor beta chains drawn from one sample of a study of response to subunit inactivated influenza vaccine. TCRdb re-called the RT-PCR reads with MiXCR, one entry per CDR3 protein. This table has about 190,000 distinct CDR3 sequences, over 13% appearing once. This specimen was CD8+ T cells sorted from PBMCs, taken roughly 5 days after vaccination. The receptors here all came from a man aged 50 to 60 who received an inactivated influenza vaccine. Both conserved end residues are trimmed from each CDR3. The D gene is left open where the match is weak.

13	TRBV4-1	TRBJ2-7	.	ASSQEDGTGDEQY
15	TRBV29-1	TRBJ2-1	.	SVVRTVGLSSYNEQF
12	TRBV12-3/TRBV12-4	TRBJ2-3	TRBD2	ASSFWDYTDTQY
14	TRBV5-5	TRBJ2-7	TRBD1	ASSLYSGQGSHEQY
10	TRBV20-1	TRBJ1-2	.	SAPMGVGGYT
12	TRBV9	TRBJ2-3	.	ASSGLEYTDTQY
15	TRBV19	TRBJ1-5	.	ASSITSGREGNQPQH
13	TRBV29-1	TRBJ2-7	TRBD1	SVEITGTEPTEQY
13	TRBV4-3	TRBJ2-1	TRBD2	ASSQGTSPHNEQF
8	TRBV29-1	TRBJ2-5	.	SSKAETQY
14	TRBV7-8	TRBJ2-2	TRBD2	ASSLSSGSIHGELF
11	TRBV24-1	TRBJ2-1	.	ATSDSTSFEQF
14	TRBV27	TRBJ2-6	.	ASSLRGFSGANVLT
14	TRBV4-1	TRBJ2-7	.	ASSQDGYRESYEQY